A selection of T cell receptor beta chains follows, all from one sample in a study of vaccination effects on CD4 cells after COVID-19. Clones were read by immunoSEQ multiplex PCR, and TCRdb kept only the in-frame ones, dropping some. Of some 17,000 clones listed, over 65% were seen once; the top ten hold 15% to 20%. The antigens these receptors bind are not known. Sequenced material: CD4+ T cells from PBMCs cultured with SARS-CoV-2 spike peptides, taken after COVID-19 vaccination. Receptors originate from a human donor who had a prior SARS-CoV-2 infection. Both conserved end residues are part of each CDR3. Each record gives: V gene, J gene, CDR3 protein.

TRBV5-1	TRBJ2-3	CASSILAGGADTQYF
TRBV11-3	TRBJ2-5	CASSLVDETQYF
TRBV2	TRBJ1-1	CASSAEQGFLGTEAFF
TRBV3-1/TRBV3-2	TRBJ2-7	CASSQAISDYEQYF
TRBV7-3	TRBJ1-1	CASSLFGGVNTEAFF
TRBV5-6	TRBJ1-3	CASSWGTGTGNTIYF
TRBV10-3	TRBJ2-3	CAIMGLGPPMYF
TRBV7-2	TRBJ2-1	CASSPTSGRNYEQFF
TRBV3-1/TRBV3-2	TRBJ1-6	CASTQGGRTHTNSPLHF
TRBV28	TRBJ1-6	CASSFLAGDNSPLHF
TRBV4-2	TRBJ2-5	CASSQGGGQETQYF